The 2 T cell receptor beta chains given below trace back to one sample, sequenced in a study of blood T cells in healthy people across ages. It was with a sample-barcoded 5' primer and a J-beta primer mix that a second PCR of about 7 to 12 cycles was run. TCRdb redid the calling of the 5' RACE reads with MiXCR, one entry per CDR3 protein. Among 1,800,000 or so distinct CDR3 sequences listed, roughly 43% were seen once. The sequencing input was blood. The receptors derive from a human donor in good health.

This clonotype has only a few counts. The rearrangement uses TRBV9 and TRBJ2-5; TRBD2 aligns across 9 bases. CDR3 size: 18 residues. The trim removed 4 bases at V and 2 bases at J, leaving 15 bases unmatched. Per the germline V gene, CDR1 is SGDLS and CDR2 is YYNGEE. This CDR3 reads CASSPWERGAKIQETQYF. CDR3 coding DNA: TGTGCCAGCAGCCCCTGGGAGCGGGGGGCGAAAATACAAGAGACCCAGTACTTC.

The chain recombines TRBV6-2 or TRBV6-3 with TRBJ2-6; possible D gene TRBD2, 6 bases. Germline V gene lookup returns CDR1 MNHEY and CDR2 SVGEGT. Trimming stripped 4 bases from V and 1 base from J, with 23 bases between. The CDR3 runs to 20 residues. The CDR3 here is CASSSLITGALKSGANVLTF. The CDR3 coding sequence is TGTGCCAGCAGTTCATTGATAACGGGAGCACTTAAATCTGGGGCCAACGTCCTGACTTTC.